This is a list of T cell receptor beta chains from one sample in a study of T cells in Graves' hyperthyroidism and ophthalmopathy. Via MiXCR, TCRdb re-called the multiplex PCR reads, giving one row per CDR3 protein. Of around 690,000 distinct CDR3 sequences listed, 17% are singletons. Sequences were obtained from blood. These TCRs come from a man aged 50 to 59 with Graves' hyperthyroidism. Both conserved end residues are part of each CDR3. The D gene is left open where the match is weak. Clone size appears in some rows only: once, few, many, or a class for an expanded clone.

D gene,V gene,J gene,clone size,CDR3 DNA,CDR3 protein
.,TRBV28,TRBJ2-6,many,TGTGCCAGCAGTCCGAATACGGGACGGAACTCTGGGGCCAACGTCCTGACTTTC,CASSPNTGRNSGANVLTF
.,TRBV12-3/TRBV12-4,TRBJ2-7,many,TGTGCCAGCAGTTTATGGGCGGCTTCCTACGAGCAGTACTTC,CASSLWAASYEQYF
TRBD1,TRBV7-2,TRBJ1-1,many,TGTGCCAGCAGCTCCAACCCCAGGGGGTGGACTGAAGCTTTCTTT,CASSSNPRGWTEAFF
.,TRBV9,TRBJ1-1,many,TGTGCCAGCAGCGTAAAGTTGAACACTGAAGCTTTCTTT,CASSVKLNTEAFF
TRBD1,TRBV11-2,TRBJ1-2,few,TGTGCCAGCAGCTCCTTACGGGACAGGGAGAGCGGCTACACCTTC,CASSSLRDRESGYTF
.,TRBV7-2,TRBJ2-3,many,TGTGCCAGCAGCCGGACCCCTACTAGGCGATCCACAGATACGCAGTATTTT,CASSRTPTRRSTDTQYF
TRBD2,TRBV20-1,TRBJ2-7,many,TGCAGTGCTAGCGAACTAGCGGGAGCTGAGCAGTACTTC,CSASELAGAEQYF
.,TRBV12-3/TRBV12-4,TRBJ2-1,.,TGTGCCAGCAGTTCTATAGCGGTTTTGGTCTTC,CASSSIAVLVF
TRBD1,TRBV24-1,TRBJ2-1,many,TGTGCCACCCAGGGGGCGCAATATGAGCAGTTCTTC,CATQGAQYEQFF
TRBD2,TRBV7-2,TRBJ2-1,many,TGTGCCAGCAGCTCCGGGACTAGCGGGAATAATGAGCAGTTCTTC,CASSSGTSGNNEQFF
.,TRBV25-1,TRBJ2-7,.,TGTGCCAGCAGTGAACTGGGTAACAATGAGCAGTACTTC,CASSELGNNEQYF
TRBD1,TRBV6-2/TRBV6-3,TRBJ2-1,.,TGTGCCAGCAACGCCCCCGGGACAGGGGGCGGAAATGAGCAGTTCTTC,CASNAPGTGGGNEQFF
.,TRBV12-5,TRBJ1-1,.,TGTGCTAGTGGTTTGGTCCGGGAGTGGAACACTGAAGCTTTCTTT,CASGLVREWNTEAFF
.,TRBV24-1,TRBJ2-1,.,TGTGCCACCAGTGACCCAACCGGGACATTCTACAATGAGCAGTTCTTC,CATSDPTGTFYNEQFF
.,TRBV11-2,TRBJ2-4,.,TGTGCCAGCAGGTTGATCCGGGACCTAAACATTCAGTACTTC,CASRLIRDLNIQYF
.,TRBV27,TRBJ2-7,many,TGTGCCAGCAGCCCCTTAGGCTACGAGCAGTACTTC,CASSPLGYEQYF
TRBD1,TRBV14,TRBJ2-1,many,TGTGCCAGCAGCCAAGTCAGGGGGAAGAATGAGCAGTTCTTC,CASSQVRGKNEQFF
.,TRBV4-2,TRBJ2-7,.,TGTGCCAGCAGCCAAGAGGACAGCTCCTACGAGCAGTACTTC,CASSQEDSSYEQYF
TRBD1,TRBV19,TRBJ1-5,.,TGTGCCAGTAGTACGGGACAGGGGGCAACGTATCAGCCCCAGCATTTT,CASSTGQGATYQPQHF
.,TRBV7-3,TRBJ1-1,few,TGTGCCAGCAGCTCGGGACCTACCCTTAAAGCTTTCTTT,CASSSGPTLKAFF
.,TRBV5-1,TRBJ1-1,many,TGCGCCAGCAGCTTGGAAAGGACGGGTCCGTTGAACACTGAAGCTTTCTTT,CASSLERTGPLNTEAFF
.,TRBV20-1,TRBJ2-2,few,TGCAGTGCTAGACCCCTCGGGGAGCTGTTTTTT,CSARPLGELFF
.,TRBV28,TRBJ2-7,many,TGTGCCAGCAGTTTATTGGTCGACTCCTACGAGCAGTACTTC,CASSLLVDSYEQYF
.,TRBV28,TRBJ1-5,.,TGTGCCAGCAGTTCTACCCTCGGAAAGCACCTTAGCAATCAGCCCCAGCATTTT,CASSSTLGKHLSNQPQHF
.,TRBV12-3/TRBV12-4,TRBJ1-1,few,TGTGCCAGCAGTTCCCGGAGGACGGCTGAAGCTTTCTTT,CASSSRRTAEAFF
.,TRBV28,TRBJ2-7,few,TGTGCCAGCCATGTGGAAGGGCGGATATCAGCCTACGAGCAGTACTTC,CASHVEGRISAYEQYF
TRBD2,TRBV2,TRBJ2-5,many,TGTGCCAGCAGTGAATCCGGCGGGAGCCAAGAGACCCAGTACTTC,CASSESGGSQETQYF
TRBD2,TRBV28,TRBJ2-1,many,TGTGCCAGCAGTCTAGCGGGGAGGGTTAATGAGCAGTTCTTC,CASSLAGRVNEQFF
TRBD1,TRBV6-1,TRBJ1-6,many,TGTGCCAGCAGTTATCAGACAGGGTATAATTCACCCCTCCACTTT,CASSYQTGYNSPLHF
.,TRBV28,TRBJ2-7,many,TGTGCCAGCAGTTTACTCAGGGAGTACGAGCAGTACTTC,CASSLLREYEQYF
TRBD1,TRBV28,TRBJ2-7,.,TGTGCCAGCACCGGGACAGGGGATCCACATTCCTACGAGCAGTACTTC,CASTGTGDPHSYEQYF
.,TRBV7-6,TRBJ2-4,few,TGTGCCAGCAGCGGATACAGGGAGAACATTCAGTACTTC,CASSGYRENIQYF
.,TRBV6-2/TRBV6-3,TRBJ2-7,many,TGTGCCAGCAGGGCCTGGACGCCCCTCTACGAGCAGTACTTC,CASRAWTPLYEQYF
.,TRBV3-1,TRBJ2-2,.,TGTGCCAGCCGATACTGGCGATCTGGGACCGGGGAGCTGTTTTTT,CASRYWRSGTGELFF
TRBD2,TRBV24-1,TRBJ2-5,many,TGTGCCACCAGTGAACTAGCGGGAGGGGGAGGAGAGACCCAGTACTTC,CATSELAGGGGETQYF
.,TRBV19,TRBJ2-2,few,TGTGCCAGTAGTATAGTTCGCCCCCGGGTAGGCACCGGGGAGCTGTTTTTT,CASSIVRPRVGTGELFF
.,TRBV6-1,TRBJ2-3,.,TGTGCCAGCAGTGAAGGGATTGTTCCAGATACGCAGTATTTT,CASSEGIVPDTQYF
.,TRBV24-1,TRBJ2-5,few,TGTGCCACCAGTGACCCATCGGCTAGCGAAGTCCAAGAGACCCAGTACTTC,CATSDPSASEVQETQYF
.,TRBV19,TRBJ1-5,few,TGTGCCAGTAGTCGTGGATTCGCGGCTAATCAGCCCCAGCATTTT,CASSRGFAANQPQHF
TRBD1,TRBV15,TRBJ1-3,many,TGTGCCACCAGACCGGACAGGGACCCTGGAAACACCATATATTTT,CATRPDRDPGNTIYF
TRBD2,TRBV3-1,TRBJ2-2,many,TGTGCCAGCAGCCTCCCGGGAGGGGGGGAGCTGTTTTTT,CASSLPGGGELFF
TRBD1,TRBV20-1,TRBJ1-4,few,TGCAGTGCTCAACAGGGGGGCTGGAATGAAAAACTGTTTTTT,CSAQQGGWNEKLFF
TRBD2,TRBV13,TRBJ2-7,many,TGTGCCAGCAGCTTAGGTCGGACTAGCGGGCACTCCTACGAGCAGTACTTC,CASSLGRTSGHSYEQYF
.,TRBV5-6,TRBJ1-1,.,TGTGCCAGCAGCTCCCGACGGGAGAACACTGAAGCTTTCTTT,CASSSRRENTEAFF
TRBD2,TRBV24-1,TRBJ2-5,.,TGTGCCACCAGTGATTCGGGACTAGCGCGAGAGACCCAGTACTTC,CATSDSGLARETQYF
.,TRBV20-1,TRBJ1-5,.,TGCAGTGCTATTGTATCACGTCGCAATTTCAATCAGCCCCAGCATTTT,CSAIVSRRNFNQPQHF
TRBD1,TRBV28,TRBJ1-1,.,TGTGCCAGCACCATGACAGGGAGTGACGTAGCTTTCTTT,CASTMTGSDVAFF
TRBD2,TRBV6-2/TRBV6-3,TRBJ2-2,once,TGTGCCAGCAGCCATACTAGCGCCACCGGGGAGCTGTTTTTT,CASSHTSATGELFF
TRBD1,TRBV6-2/TRBV6-3,TRBJ2-1,.,TGTGCCAGCACCTCACTGGGGACAGGGGCCTACAATGAGCAGTTCTTC,CASTSLGTGAYNEQFF